A single T cell receptor beta chain is shown here with its context. Its antigen is as yet unknown. The data were taken from a study of cytomegalovirus exposure and HLA in healthy donors. Study-level background: Genetic ancestry analysis placed over 65% of the 300 to 400 donors that were genotyped in the Caucasian-associated cluster.

Study observations and caveats: It was likely that a cluster of highly shared sequence variants was a sequencing artifact. Apart from CMV serostatus, no immune exposure information was available. In a later analysis, several top co-occurrence clusters appeared linked to parvovirus B19, influenza, CMV and Epstein-Barr virus.

Looked up from germline, CDR1 is GTSNPN and CDR2 is SVGIG (reference sequence). With 2 bases removed from V and 5 bases from J, the gap between germline ends came to 14 bases. CDR3 length: 14 residues. 60 Vbeta and 13 Jbeta primers were used in PCR. Repertoires were generated with immunoSEQ multiplex PCR, while TCRdb's copy carries only in-frame clones and drops some. There are some 190,000 clones in the sample; 86% occur only once, and 0.25% to 0.4% lies in the top ten. The sequencing sample was made of PBMCs. J is TRBJ2-3 and V is TRBV30; D may be TRBD1 (6 bases). This clonotype originated in a woman aged 30 to 39 in good health and CMV-seronegative. Here the CDR3 reads CAWSTGTREDTQYF. As DNA, the CDR3 is TGTGCCTGGAGTACGGGGACAAGAGAAGATACGCAGTATTTT.